Listed below are T cell receptor beta chains from one sample, sequenced in a study of blood T cell repertoires in COVID-19. Sequenced by immunoSEQ multiplex PCR; TCRdb stores in-frame clones only, minus some. The table has more than 150,000 clones, roughly four fifths seen once. Specimen: PBMCs or T cells enriched from blood (not recorded which). Receptors were obtained from a man aged 40-49 years who had recovered from COVID-19. Each CDR3 is given with its conserved first and last residue. A D gene is named only where the DNA matches it firmly. Only some rows state a clone size, as once, few, many or a class for expanded clones.

TRBD1,.,TRBV2,TRBJ1-1,CAITGTGRTEAFF,TGTGCCATAACCGGGACAGGGAGGACTGAAGCTTTCTTT
.,.,TRBV7-2,TRBJ2-3,CASSFTGEGDTQYF,TGTGCCAGCAGCTTTACGGGAGAAGGAGATACGCAGTATTTT
.,.,TRBV3-1/TRBV3-2,TRBJ1-4,CASSQDYGGYEKLFF,TGTGCCAGCAGCCAAGACTATGGAGGGTATGAAAAACTGTTTTTT
TRBD1,few,TRBV9,TRBJ1-6,CASSSHPAGRGSSPLHF,TGTGCCAGCAGCTCCCACCCAGCGGGCAGGGGGAGTTCACCCCTCCACTTT
.,few,TRBV25-1,TRBJ2-3,CASSDYSVLGTDTQYF,TGTGCCAGCAGTGACTACTCGGTTTTGGGCACAGATACGCAGTATTTT
TRBD1,once,TRBV30,TRBJ1-1,CAWSLSPRGQAFF,TGTGCCTGGAGCCTCTCACCGAGGGGGCAAGCTTTCTTT
.,.,TRBV28,TRBJ2-7,CASSTAYEQYF,TGTGCCAGCAGCACAGCCTACGAGCAGTACTTC
.,.,TRBV3-1/TRBV3-2,TRBJ1-2,CASSNSLYGYTF,TGTGCCAGCAGTAACAGCCTCTATGGCTACACCTTC
.,.,TRBV16,TRBJ1-1,CASSQSLMNTEAFF,TGTGCCAGCAGCCAATCCCTAATGAACACTGAAGCTTTCTTT
.,.,TRBV7-3,TRBJ1-1,CASSAFPGGGNTEAFF,TGTGCCAGCAGCGCCTTTCCGGGCGGAGGGAACACTGAAGCTTTCTTT
TRBD2,.,TRBV11-2,TRBJ2-1,CASSLDLAGGYNEQFF,TGTGCCAGCAGCTTAGACCTAGCGGGGGGCTACAATGAGCAGTTCTTC